This T cell receptor beta chain was retrieved from a study of cytomegalovirus exposure and HLA in healthy donors. Looking at the study overall: The 120 or so validation repertoires were reported in a later analysis to have been generated on the same platform as the roughly 720 first-cohort repertoires.

A remark on this clone: No antigen is known for it.

The method was immunoSEQ multiplex PCR; TCRdb's version includes in-frame clones alone and lacks a portion of them. The sample lists about 120,000 clones, about 84% occurring once. Deletions cut 0 bases from V and 8 bases from J, with 11 bases between. The CDR3 has 14 residues. The germline V gene has CDR1 LNHNV and CDR2 YYDKDF (reference sequence). Study-wide results and caveats: First-cohort TCR clusters were later found to tend to co-occur in the 90 to 150 validation repertoires. Cytomegalovirus association was listed for 164 TCR beta chains.

Sample: PBMCs. This chain uses TRBV15 with TRBJ2-1; D is perhaps TRBD2 (5 bases). This receptor was obtained from a woman aged 30 to 39 in good health and CMV-seronegative. Here the CDR3 reads CATSRDGVDYEQFF. CDR3 bases: TGTGCCACCAGCAGAGATGGGGTGGACTATGAGCAGTTCTTC. The full variable domain, in which reference TRBV15 and TRBJ2-1 provide the parts outside the CDR3, is DAMVIQNPRYQVTQFGKPVTLSCSQTLNHNVMYWYQQKSSQAPKLLFHYYDKDFNNEADTPDNFQSRRPNTSFCFLDIRSPGLGDTAMYLCATSRDGVDYEQFFGPGTRLTVL.